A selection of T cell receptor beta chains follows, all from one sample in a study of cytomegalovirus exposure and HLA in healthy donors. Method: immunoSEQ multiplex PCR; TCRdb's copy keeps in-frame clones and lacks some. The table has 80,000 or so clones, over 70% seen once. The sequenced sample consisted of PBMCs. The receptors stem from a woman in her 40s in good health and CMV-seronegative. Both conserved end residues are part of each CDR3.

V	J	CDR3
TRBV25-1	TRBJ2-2	CASSAGIDTGELFF
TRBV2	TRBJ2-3	CASTRLAGGADTQYF
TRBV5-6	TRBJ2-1	CASSFGGHNEQFF
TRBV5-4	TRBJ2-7	CASSLGTRGYEQYF
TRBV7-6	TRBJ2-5	CASSLGAGAATQYF
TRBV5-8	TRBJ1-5	CASSLILSTDNSNQPQHF
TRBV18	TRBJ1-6	CASSPYSSYNSPLHF
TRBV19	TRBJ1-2	CASNPGENYGYTF
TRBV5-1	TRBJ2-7	CASSLGAATAYEQYF
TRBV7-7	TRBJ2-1	CASSFGDSPGGEQFF
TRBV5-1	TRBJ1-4	CASSLGQSLGYEKLFF
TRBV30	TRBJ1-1	CAWRGDTEAFF
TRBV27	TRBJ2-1	CASSKEAEQFF
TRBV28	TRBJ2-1	CARSLWRWDRETSGREDEQFF
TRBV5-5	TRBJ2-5	CASSPGQVQETQYF
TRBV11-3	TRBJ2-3	CASSLGGGATDTQYF
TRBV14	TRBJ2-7	CASSPTSGRPYEQYF
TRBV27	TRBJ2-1	CASMYTSSYNEQFF
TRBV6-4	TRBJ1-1	CASSPTGETEAFF
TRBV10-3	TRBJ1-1	CAIRQGRETNTEAFF
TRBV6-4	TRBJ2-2	CASSAGGGGTGELFF
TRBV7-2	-	CASSPNIVQGASYEQYF
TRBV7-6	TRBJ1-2	CASSLFSGTGGYGYTF
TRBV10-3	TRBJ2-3	CAISESLAGADTQYF
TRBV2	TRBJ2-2	CASSGNTGELFF
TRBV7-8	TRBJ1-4	CASSLLPNEKLFF
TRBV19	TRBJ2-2	CASSEWDRPNTGELFF
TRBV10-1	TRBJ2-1	CASITEPRDNEQFF
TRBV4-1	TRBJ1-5	CASSQDGGLGNQPQHF
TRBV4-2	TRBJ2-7	CASSQGRTGSYYEQYF
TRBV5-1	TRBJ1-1	CASSFGQGANTEAFF
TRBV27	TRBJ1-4	CASSPLGEKLFF
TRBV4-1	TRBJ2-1	CASSQGNLAGGRDEQFF
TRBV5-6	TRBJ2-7	CASSLGPGSEEYF
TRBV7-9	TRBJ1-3	CASSLATQGRGPGNTIYF
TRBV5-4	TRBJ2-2	CASSPRSVGGGFTGELFF
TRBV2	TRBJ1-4	CASGQGREKLFF
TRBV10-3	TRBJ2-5	CAITAGGNQETQYF
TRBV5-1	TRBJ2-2	CASSRLGGAQVGELFF
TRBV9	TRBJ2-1	CASSVATSGRNEQFF
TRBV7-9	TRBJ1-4	CASSSNRGGEKLFF
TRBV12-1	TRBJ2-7	CASSFGASARSSYEQYF
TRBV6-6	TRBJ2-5	CASSQLETQYF
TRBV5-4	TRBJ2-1	CASSLDTTSPNPYNEQFF
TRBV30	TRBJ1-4	CAWSLRGDNEKLFF
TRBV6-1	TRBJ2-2	CASSPPWGAGELFF
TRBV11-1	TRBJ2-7	CASSPRDGSSYEQYF
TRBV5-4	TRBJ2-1	CASSSGQSNEQFF
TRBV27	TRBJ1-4	CASGPTDATNEKLFF
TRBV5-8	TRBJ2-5	CASSSSGSRETQYF
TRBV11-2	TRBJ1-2	CASSLVQGNGYTF
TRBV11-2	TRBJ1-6	CASSLDREYSPLHF
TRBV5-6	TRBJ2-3	CATRNSGGAITQYF
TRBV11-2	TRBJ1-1	CASRHYNRGENTEAFF
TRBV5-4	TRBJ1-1	CASSLGGTGWAFF